This entry describes one TCR beta chain. Its antigen is not known. The sample originates from a study of blood T cells in healthy people across ages. The germline gives CDR1 SNHLY, CDR2 FYNNEI. V was pared by 8 bases and J by 0 bases, with 8 bases between. CDR3 size: 12 residues. Healthy Russian Caucasian donors spanned ages about 6 to 100 years. Study findings and constraints: TCR beta diversity, measured per million T cells, fell in a roughly linear way with age. Relative to aged donors, long-lived donors carried more naive CD4+ cells and displayed higher diversity.

Using a J-beta primer mix together with a sample-barcoded 5' primer, a second PCR was run for about 6 to 11 cycles. MiXCR, run by TCRdb on the 5' RACE reads, gives a single entry per CDR3 protein. This repertoire shows more than 650,000 distinct CDR3 sequences, roughly 50% found once; its top ten account for approximately 40%. The gene calls are TRBV2 and TRBJ2-7; D is unclear. Sample: blood. This TCR derives from a man older than 75 in good health. The CDR3 DNA sequence: TGTGCCAGCCCCAGGAGCTCCTACGAGCAGTACTTC. Amino acids: CASPRSSYEQYF.